Each of the 29 T cell receptor beta chains below was sequenced from the same sample in a study of T-cell memory formation after mild COVID-19. One entry per CDR3 protein results from TCRdb running MiXCR on the 5' RACE reads. Seen here are 92,000 or so distinct CDR3 sequences, approximately 15% observed once, and the top ten hold around two fifths. The sequencing input was PBMCs or a T cell subset sorted from them (not recorded which). The source of these receptors is a man in his late teens or twenties who had mild COVID-19 (a few samples of this study predate the infection). Cell type and time point are not known.

This clonotype was observed a handful of times. V and J are TRBV27 and TRBJ1-1; weak D call: TRBD1 (5 bases). Germline V gene data show CDR1 as MNHEY and CDR2 as SMNVEV (reference sequence). The CDR3 runs to 15 residues. V lost 4 bases and J lost 2, with 14 bases in between. CDR3 DNA sequence: TGTGCCAGCAGTTCCCTAGGCGGGGGAAACACTGAAGCTTTCTTT. Its protein product is CASSSLGGGNTEAFF.

A single count supports this clonotype. The rearrangement uses TRBV24-1 and TRBJ2-1; D may match TRBD1 or TRBD2 (5 bases each). This CDR3 region has 15 residues. Germline V gene data show CDR1 as KGHDR and CDR2 as SFDVKD. V was clipped by 10 bases and J by 1 base, with 16 bases between them. DNA for the CDR3: TGTGCCACTTCCTCCAGGGACCATTCCTACAATGAGCAGTTCTTC. It specifies CATSSRDHSYNEQFF.

Ten or more counts support this clonotype. This chain links TRBV28 with TRBJ2-7; D is unresolved. Trimming cost V 3 bases and J 0 bases, with 9 bases left between them. CDR1 is MDHEN and CDR2 is SYDVKM in the germline V gene. There are 14 residues in the CDR3. The CDR3 DNA reads TGTGCCAGCAGTTTCACCGGGTCCTCCTACGAGCAGTACTTC. This codes for CASSFTGSSYEQYF.

This sequence joins TRBV7-8 and TRBJ2-7; 11 bases line up with TRBD1. The CDR3 spans 17 residues. The V segment lost 4 bases and the J segment 3 bases; nucleotides outside the gene matches: 11. CDR1 is SGHVS and CDR2 is FQNEAQ in the germline V gene. DNA of the CDR3: TGTGCCAGCAGCTCCCCGGGACAGGGGGTGGGCTACTACGAGCAGTACTTC. Translation: CASSSPGQGVGYYEQYF.

This chain uses TRBV2 with TRBJ1-2; D remains unclear. This CDR3 has 15 amino acids. Per the germline V gene, CDR1 is SNHLY and CDR2 is FYNNEI. V dropped 2 bases and J dropped 2 bases, with 12 bases sitting between them. The CDR3 protein is CASSERVVRNYGYTF. The CDR3 region has the DNA TGTGCCAGCAGTGAACGAGTAGTAAGAAACTATGGCTACACCTTC. Full variable domain (outside the CDR3, taken from reference TRBV2 and TRBJ1-2): EPEVTQTPSHQVTQMGQEVILRCVPISNHLYFYWYRQILGQKVEFLVSFYNNEISEKSEIFDDQFSVERPDGSNFTLKIRSTKLEDSAMYFCASSERVVRNYGYTFGSGTRLTVV.

The V call is TRBV28, the J call TRBJ2-3, with TRBD2 identical over 7 bases. The length of the CDR3 is 13 residues. CDR1 and CDR2 (germline): MDHEN, SYDVKM. V lost 8 bases and J lost 0; bases outside the gene matches: 2. The CDR3 nucleotides are TGTGCCAGCGGAGCGGGGAGCACAGATACGCAGTATTTT. Protein product: CASGAGSTDTQYF.

The chain is built from TRBV12-3 or TRBV12-4 and TRBJ2-7; no firm D call. The germline V and J ends were trimmed by 3 bases and 6 bases, with 9 bases remaining between them. This CDR3 spans 12 amino acids. CDR3 nucleotide sequence: TGTGCCAGCAGTTTTCCCCTGCGCGAGCAGTACTTC. It yields the protein CASSFPLREQYF.

The chain links TRBV6-1 to TRBJ2-1; 9 positions match TRBD1. The V and J ends lost 6 bases and 3 bases, in that order; junction bases with no gene match: 9. The CDR3 runs 16 residues. The V gene's germline CDR1 is MNHNS and CDR2 SASEGT. The CDR3 DNA is TGTGCCAGCAGGGGCCTAGGGACAGGGAACTACAATGAGCAGTTCTTC. As protein: CASRGLGTGNYNEQFF.

The rearrangement links TRBV2 to TRBJ1-5, with 9 bases aligning to TRBD1. The CDR3 is 17 amino acids. Germline-derived CDR1 and CDR2 are SNHLY and FYNNEI. Trimming at V came to 3 bases and at J to 0 bases, leaving 6 bases not matched to a gene. In nucleotides, the CDR3 is TGTGCCAGCAGTGAGGGACAGGGCAAATATAGCAATCAGCCCCAGCATTTT. Amino acid sequence: CASSEGQGKYSNQPQHF.

The genes are TRBV6-2 or TRBV6-3 and TRBJ1-2; TRBD1 aligns across 7 bases. The CDR3 length is 15 residues. Germline-derived CDR1 and CDR2 are MNHEY and SVGEGT. J lost 6 bases, V lost 5 bases, and 12 bases had no gene match. CDR3 protein: CASSHRQGRRDGYTF. CDR3 in DNA: TGTGCCAGCAGTCATAGACAGGGAAGAAGGGATGGCTACACCTTC.

This clonotype was recorded a few times. J is TRBJ1-5 and V is TRBV7-3, with D maybe TRBD1 (6 bases). This CDR3 is 19 amino acids long. Germline assignment: CDR1 SGHTA and CDR2 FQGTGA. V shed 3 bases and J shed 5 bases, with 26 bases lying between them. The CDR3 loop reads CASSFPKDRTPRTHQPQHF. CDR3 nucleotide sequence: TGTGCCAGCAGCTTCCCGAAGGACAGAACCCCACGTACCCATCAGCCCCAGCATTTT. The full variable domain, its missing parts supplied by reference TRBV7-3 and TRBJ1-5, is GAGVSQTPSNKVTEKGKYVELRCDPISGHTALYWYRQSLGQGPEFLIYFQGTGAADDSGLPNDRFFAVRPEGSVSTLKIQRTERGDSAVYLCASSFPKDRTPRTHQPQHFGDGTRLSIL.

This clonotype has only a few counts. V and J are TRBV12-3 or TRBV12-4 and TRBJ2-1; TRBD1 might be the D (5 bases). The ends were cut back, 5 bases at V and 4 bases at J, with 9 bases in the middle. There are 13 residues in the CDR3. The CDR3 loop is CASSPQGYNEQFF. The CDR3 DNA follows: TGTGCCAGCAGTCCTCAGGGTTACAATGAGCAGTTCTTC.

This clonotype was seen more than once but under ten times. The V gene is TRBV3-1, the J gene TRBJ2-5, with TRBD2 matching 10 bases. The CDR3 length is 15 residues. The V gene's germline CDR1 is LGHDT and CDR2 YNNKEL (reference sequence). With V trimmed by 4 bases and J by 5 bases, 7 bases remained unmatched. CDR3 nucleotide sequence: TGTGCCAGCAGCCGACCCCTAGCGGGGGATGAGACCCAGTACTTC. Amino acid sequence: CASSRPLAGDETQYF.

Comments on this clonotype: At one of its ends the junction is not consistent with the germline gene, which may arise from a read error. This chain uses TRBV20-1 with TRBJ1-5, with 8 bases that match TRBD1. The V gene's germline CDR1 is DFQATT and CDR2 SNEGSKA (reference sequence). CDR3 length equals 17 residues. The CDR3 loop reads CNARSRGRDWKNQPQHF. The CDR3 DNA sequence: TGCAATGCTAGAAGCAGGGGGCGGGATTGGAAGAATCAGCCCCAGCATTTT.

J is TRBJ1-1 and V is TRBV5-1; TRBD1 is a possible D gene (6 bases). CDR3 length equals 14 residues. The V gene's germline CDR1 is SGHRS and CDR2 YFSETQ. The V end lost 4 bases, the J end lost 6 bases, and 16 bases lay between the germline ends. CDR3 DNA: TGCGCCAGCAGCGCACCTACAGGGATCTCTGAAGCTTTCTTT. Protein: CASSAPTGISEAFF. The whole variable domain, filled in from reference TRBV5-1 and TRBJ1-1, reads KAGVTQTPRYLIKTRGQQVTLSCSPISGHRSVSWYQQTPGQGLQFLFEYFSETQRNKGNFPGRFSGRQFSNSRSEMNVSTLELGDSALYLCASSAPTGISEAFFGQGTRLTVV.

This clonotype was counted only a few times. J is TRBJ2-3 and V is TRBV3-1, with 8 bases aligning to TRBD2. The CDR3 totals 14 residues. Germline CDR1 reads LGHDT; CDR2 reads YNNKEL (reference sequence). V lost 10 bases and J lost 0; bases outside the gene matches: 6. The CDR3 loop is CATSGGGSTDTQYF. For the CDR3, the DNA is TGTGCCACCTCCGGGGGGGGAAGCACAGATACGCAGTATTTT.

CDR3 nucleotide sequence: TGCGCCAGCAGCCTACAGGGAGGTCAGCCCCAGCATTTT. The encoded protein is CASSLQGGQPQHF. The chain recombines TRBV5-1 with TRBJ1-5; perhaps TRBD1 as D (6 bases). The CDR3 extends over 13 amino acids. The V and J ends lost 4 bases and 6 bases respectively, with 11 bases between them. Germline CDR1 reads SGHRS; CDR2 reads YFSETQ.

This clonotype was picked up a small number of times. The chain carries TRBV11-2 and TRBJ2-5; D not certain. Germline lookup yields CDR1 SGHAT and CDR2 FQNNGV. V was shortened by 1 base and J by 2 bases, with 11 bases between the two germline ends. The CDR3 is 15 residues long. CDR3 bases: TGTGCCAGCAGCTTAGTTGGGCGGTTACAAGAGACCCAGTACTTC. This codes for CASSLVGRLQETQYF.

The rearrangement links TRBV5-1 to TRBJ2-1, with D possibly called TRBD1 or TRBD2 (5 bases each). Between the trimmed V and J ends, which lost 2 bases and 6 bases, there was a span of 9 bases. Germline CDR1 and CDR2: SGHRS and YFSETQ. This CDR3 spans 13 amino acids. CDR3 DNA: TGCGCCAGCAGCTTAAGAGGGGCCAATGAGCAGTTCTTC. Translating gives CASSLRGANEQFF.

This clonotype has just a few counts. V and J are TRBV29-1 and TRBJ1-3; TRBD1 aligns across 7 bases. The CDR3 length is 13 residues. Germline V gene sequence: CDR1 SQVTM, CDR2 ANQGSEA. J lost 3 bases, V lost 5 bases, and 4 bases had no gene match. In DNA, the CDR3 is TGCAGCGTTAAGGGGGCTAATGGAAACACCATATATTTT. It codes for CSVKGANGNTIYF.

This chain uses TRBV20-1 with TRBJ2-1; 13 nucleotides line up with TRBD2. CDR1 is DFQATT and CDR2 is SNEGSKA in the germline V gene (reference sequence). The CDR3 runs to 16 residues. V was pared by 5 bases and J by 5 bases, with 9 bases of the junction left unmatched. The CDR3 nucleotides are TGCAGTGCTCCCCGCTCGGGACTAGCGGGAAACAATGAGCAGTTCTTC. Translation gives CSAPRSGLAGNNEQFF.

In DNA form, the CDR3 reads TGTGCCAGCAGCCTCGGGACTAGCGGGGGGTCAGATACGCAGTATTTT. Amino acids: CASSLGTSGGSDTQYF. The chain links TRBV6-5 to TRBJ2-3, with TRBD2 matching 15 bases. After removal of 6 bases from V and 4 bases from J, the junction contained 5 bases not matched to a gene. CDR1 and CDR2 from the germline V gene are MNHEY and SVGAGI. The CDR3 runs to 16 residues.

The chain joins TRBV7-2 to TRBJ2-7; 9 bases line up with TRBD1. CDR1 SGHTA and CDR2 FQGNSA come from the germline V gene. After removal of 5 bases from V and 3 bases from J, the junction contained 5 bases not matched to a gene. This CDR3 is built from 14 residues. The CDR3 spells CASSARTGDYEQYV. The CDR3 nucleotides read TGTGCCAGCAGCGCCCGGACAGGGGACTACGAGCAGTACGTC.

The chain uses TRBV27 and TRBJ2-1; 9 bases agree with TRBD2. Looked up from germline, CDR1 is MNHEY and CDR2 is SMNVEV (reference sequence). With V trimmed by 2 bases and J by 10 bases, 9 bases remained unmatched. The CDR3 totals 15 residues. The CDR3 nucleotides are TGTGCCAGCAGTTTAGGGGCGGGGGGGCGAGACGAGCAGTTCTTC. This encodes CASSLGAGGRDEQFF.

The chain is built from TRBV6-5 and TRBJ1-3; a possible D gene is TRBD1 (5 bases). V was clipped by 5 bases and J by 2 bases, with 16 bases between them. CDR1 MNHEY and CDR2 SVGAGI come from the germline V gene. CDR3 length: 16 residues. CDR3 in amino acids: CASSKGRLRPGNTIYF. CDR3 coding DNA: TGTGCCAGCAGTAAGGGGCGGCTTCGGCCTGGAAACACCATATATTTT.

The chain uses TRBV7-9 and TRBJ2-7; 7 bases are a match to TRBD1. J lost 0 bases, V lost 6 bases, and 2 bases had no gene match. The CDR3 is made up of 13 amino acids. Germline V gene sequence: CDR1 SEHNR, CDR2 FQNEAQ (reference sequence). The CDR3 coding sequence is TGTGCCAGCAGTCGGGACAGCTCCTACGAGCAGTACGTC. Its translation is CASSRDSSYEQYV.

The V gene is TRBV6-2 or TRBV6-3, the J gene TRBJ2-7; TRBD2 matches 9 bases. V shed 6 bases and J 3 bases; nucleotides not matched to a gene: 6. From germline, CDR1 is MNHEY and CDR2 SVGEGT. The CDR3 totals 14 residues. CDR3 coding DNA: TGTGCCAGCAGCTCCGGGACTAGCAACTACGAGCAGTACTTC. Translated: CASSSGTSNYEQYF.

This clonotype was recorded a few times. The gene calls are TRBV10-3 and TRBJ2-5; D not certain. The germline CDR1 and CDR2 sequences are ENHRY and SYGVKD. V was clipped by 6 bases and J by 1 base, with 12 bases between them. The CDR3 contains 14 residues. As DNA, the CDR3 is TGTGCCATCAGGGGATGGGGTACCCAAGAGACCCAGTACTTC. It specifies CAIRGWGTQETQYF.

A few counts support this clonotype. The CDR3 protein is CASTGDGYEQYF. In DNA, the CDR3 is TGTGCCAGCACCGGGGACGGCTACGAGCAGTACTTC. The chain carries TRBV12-3 or TRBV12-4 and TRBJ2-7; D is tentatively TRBD1 or TRBD2 (5 bases each). Trimming removed 7 bases at V and 3 bases at J, with 10 bases between. The CDR3 contains 12 residues.